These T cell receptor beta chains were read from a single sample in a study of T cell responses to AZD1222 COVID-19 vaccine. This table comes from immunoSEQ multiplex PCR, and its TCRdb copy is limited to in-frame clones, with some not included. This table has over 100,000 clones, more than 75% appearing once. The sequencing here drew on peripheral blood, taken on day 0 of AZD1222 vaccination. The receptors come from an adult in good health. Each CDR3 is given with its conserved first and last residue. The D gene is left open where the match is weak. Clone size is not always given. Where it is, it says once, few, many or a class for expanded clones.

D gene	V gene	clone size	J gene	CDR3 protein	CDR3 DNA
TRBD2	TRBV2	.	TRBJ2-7	CASSDQAGGYEQYF	TGTGCCAGCAGTGATCAAGCGGGGGGCTACGAGCAGTACTTC
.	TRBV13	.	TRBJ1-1	CASSPRLNTEAFF	TGTGCCAGCAGCCCTAGATTGAACACTGAAGCTTTCTTT
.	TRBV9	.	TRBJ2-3	CASSVGDFTDTQYF	TGTGCCAGCAGCGTCGGGGACTTCACAGATACGCAGTATTTT
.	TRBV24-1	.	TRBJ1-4	CATSDSRSRDNEKLFF	TGTGCCACCAGTGATTCCCGGAGCAGAGATAATGAAAAACTGTTTTTT
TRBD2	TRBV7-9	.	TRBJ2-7	CASSLSGGAGEQYF	TGTGCCAGCAGCCTTAGCGGGGGGGCAGGCGAGCAGTACTTC
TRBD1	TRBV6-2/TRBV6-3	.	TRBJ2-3	CASSIPQGARGTQYF	TGTGCCAGCAGTATACCTCAGGGGGCGAGGGGTACGCAGTATTTT
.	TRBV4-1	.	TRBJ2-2	CASTYNLALSTGELFF	TGCGCCAGCACCTACAATTTGGCTCTATCCACCGGGGAGCTGTTTTTT
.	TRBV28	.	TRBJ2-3	CASSYRTDTQYF	TGTGCCAGCTCGTATAGGACAGATACGCAGTATTTT
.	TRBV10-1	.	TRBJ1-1	CASRSREGKEAFF	TGCGCCAGCAGATCCAGGGAAGGGAAAGAAGCTTTCTTT
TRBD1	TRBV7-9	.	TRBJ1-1	CALNRGRTEAFF	TGTGCCTTGAACAGGGGGCGAACTGAAGCTTTCTTT
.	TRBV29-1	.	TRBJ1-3	CSVEFRNTIYF	TGCAGCGTTGAATTCCGAAACACCATATATTTT
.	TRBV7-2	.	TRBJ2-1	CASSGMSPALSEQFF	TGTGCCAGCAGCGGGATGTCCCCCGCCCTCTCTGAGCAGTTCTTC
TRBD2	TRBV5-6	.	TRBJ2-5	CASSFGLAGSQETQYF	TGTGCCAGCAGCTTTGGGCTAGCGGGGAGCCAAGAGACCCAGTACTTC
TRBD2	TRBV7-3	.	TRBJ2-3	CASSPGDWSSGYTDTQYF	TGTGCCAGCAGCCCCGGCGATTGGTCTAGCGGATACACAGATACGCAGTATTTT
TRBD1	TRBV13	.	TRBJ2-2	CASSRDRVLGGELFF	TGTGCCAGCAGCCGTGACAGGGTCTTGGGCGGGGAGCTGTTTTTT
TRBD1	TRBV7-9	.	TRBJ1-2	CASSSSGTGGGYTF	TGTGCCAGCAGCTCCTCCGGGACAGGGGGGGGCTACACCTTC
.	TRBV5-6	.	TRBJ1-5	CASSLRQGLNQPQHF	TGTGCCAGCAGCTTGCGGCAGGGCCTTAATCAGCCCCAGCATTTT
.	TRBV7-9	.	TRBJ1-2	CASSLGGGANYGYTF	TGTGCCAGCAGCTTAGGCGGGGGCGCGAACTATGGCTACACCTTC
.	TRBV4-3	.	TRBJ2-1	CASSQGRRYNEQFF	TGCGCCAGCAGCCAAGGACGTCGCTACAATGAGCAGTTCTTC
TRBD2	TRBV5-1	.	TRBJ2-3	CASSFVTSGDGADTQYF	TGCGCCAGCAGCTTCGTGACTAGCGGGGATGGGGCAGATACGCAGTATTTT
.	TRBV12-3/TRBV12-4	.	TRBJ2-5	CASSFGLQETQYF	TGTGCCAGCAGTTTTGGACTCCAAGAGACCCAGTACTTC
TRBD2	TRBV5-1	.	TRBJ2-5	CASSTGLAGIKTQYF	TGCGCCAGCAGCACCGGACTAGCGGGGATAAAGACCCAGTACTTC
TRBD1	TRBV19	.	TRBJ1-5	CASMDRAGSWQPQHF	TGTGCCAGTATGGACAGGGCTGGTTCATGGCAGCCCCAGCATTTT
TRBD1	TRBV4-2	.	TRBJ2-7	CASSQKQGDKEQYF	TGTGCCAGCAGCCAAAAACAGGGGGATAAAGAGCAGTACTTC
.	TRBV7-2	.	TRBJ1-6	CASSLDPRSSSYNSPLHF	TGTGCCAGCAGCTTAGATCCTAGGTCGAGCTCCTATAATTCACCCCTCCACTTT
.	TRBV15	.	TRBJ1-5	CATSREQYQPQHF	TGTGCCACCAGCAGAGAACAATATCAGCCCCAGCATTTT
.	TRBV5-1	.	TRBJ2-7	CASSQAHYEQYF	TGCGCCAGCAGCCAGGCCCACTACGAGCAGTACTTC
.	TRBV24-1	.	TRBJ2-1	CATSQAGDIRDEQFF	TGTGCCACCAGTCAGGCAGGAGATATTCGAGATGAGCAGTTCTTC
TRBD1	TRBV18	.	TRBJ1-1	CASSRLDRDTEAFF	TGTGCCAGCTCACGATTGGACAGGGACACTGAAGCTTTCTTT
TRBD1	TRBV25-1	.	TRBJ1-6	CASSETLPGQGGSPLHF	TGTGCCAGCAGTGAAACGCTACCGGGACAGGGCGGTTCACCCCTCCACTTT
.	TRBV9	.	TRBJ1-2	CASSELPGALGGYTF	TGTGCCAGCAGCGAACTCCCCGGGGCTCTTGGTGGCTACACCTTC
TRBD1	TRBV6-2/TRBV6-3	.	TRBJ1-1	CASSTRTGAATEAFF	TGTGCCAGCAGTACAAGAACAGGGGCGGCCACTGAAGCTTTCTTT
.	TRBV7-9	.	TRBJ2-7	CASSLDGGHEQYF	TGTGCCAGCAGCTTAGACGGGGGGCACGAGCAGTACTTC
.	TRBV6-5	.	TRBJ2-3	CASSYSGGKSTDTQYF	TGTGCCAGCAGTTACTCCGGGGGCAAAAGCACAGATACGCAGTATTTT
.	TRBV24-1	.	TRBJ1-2	CATSGEEGGYGYTF	TGTGCCACCAGTGGAGAGGAAGGAGGCTATGGCTACACCTTC
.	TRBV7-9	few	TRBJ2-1	CASSLGGPYNEQFF	TGTGCCAGCAGCTTAGGGGGACCTTACAATGAGCAGTTCTTC
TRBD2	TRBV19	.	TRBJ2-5	CASRGGTRALQETQYF	TGTGCCAGTCGGGGGGGGACTCGGGCTTTACAAGAGACCCAGTACTTC
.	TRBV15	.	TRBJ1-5	CATSRGVNGNQPQHF	TGTGCCACCAGCAGGGGCGTTAATGGCAATCAGCCCCAGCATTTT
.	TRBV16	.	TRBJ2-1	CASSHDGRNYNEQFF	TGTGCCAGCAGCCACGACGGACGGAATTACAATGAGCAGTTCTTC
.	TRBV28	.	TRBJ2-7	CATKTAYEQYF	TGTGCCACGAAGACGGCTTACGAGCAGTACTTC
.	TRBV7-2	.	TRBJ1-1	CASSQNAEAFF	TGTGCCAGCAGCCAGAATGCTGAAGCTTTCTTT
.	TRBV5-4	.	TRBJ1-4	CASSSTYFGTNNEKLFF	TGTGCCAGCAGCTCAACATACTTCGGGACAAATAATGAAAAACTGTTTTTT
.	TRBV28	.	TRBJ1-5	CASRLDRSNQPQHF	TGTGCCAGCAGATTAGACAGGAGCAATCAGCCCCAGCATTTT
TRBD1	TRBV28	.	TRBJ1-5	CATLLQGVWTQPQHF	TGTGCCACCCTCCTCCAGGGGGTATGGACTCAGCCCCAGCATTTT